This T cell receptor (beta chain) is drawn from a study of long-term antiretroviral therapy in people with HIV. Study as a whole: The study's earliest collections predate the 2015 immediate-ART recommendation by about a decade.

Broader study findings: Clonal populations expanded prior to ART predominated within the repertoire at all time points. In HIV, the repertoires covered a tighter span of CDR3 lengths than in controls.

Germline V gene data show CDR1 as LNHDA and CDR2 as SQIVND (reference sequence). V was cut by 10 bases and J by 5 bases, with 15 bases left in between. CDR3 size: 13 residues. In regard to this clone: Antigen unknown.

A v3.0 immunoSEQ assay was performed at survey level. This table comes from immunoSEQ multiplex PCR, and its TCRdb copy is limited to in-frame clones, with some not included. In the table there are 15,000 to 20,000 clones, around 80% of which are singletons. The genes are TRBV19 and TRBJ1-5; a possible D gene is TRBD1 (5 bases). The sample here was unsorted PBMCs, taken 2.2 years after starting antiretroviral therapy. The sequence was collected from a man aged 45 to 65 with HIV. The CDR3, as DNA: TGTGCCACCGCCCCGGGGGGGGATCAGCCCCAGCATTTT. Amino acid sequence: CATAPGGDQPQHF.